This T cell receptor beta chain appears in the sequencing data of a study of shared clonotypes between healthy human individuals. Sequencing was performed with immunoSEQ multiplex PCR; in TCRdb, only in-frame clones are kept and a portion is missing. The data show around 1,900,000 clones, around 93% seen once. Naive-designated CD8 cells lacked CD45RO, were positively enriched for CCR7, and omitted terminally differentiated effector memory CD45RA+ cells. Donation came from healthy HIV-negative adults that had no recent acute infections or vaccinations. The specimen was naive CD8+ T cells from PBMCs. The source is a man between 18 and 29 years old in good health. Some clones in this sample may be carry-over from other donors' samples.

The CDR3 DNA reads as TGTGCCAGCAGTTACGGGTCGTTGAACACTGAAGCTTTCTTT. As protein: CASSYGSLNTEAFF. The rearrangement links TRBV27 to TRBJ1-1, with D uncertain. V lost 4 bases to trimming and J lost 0 bases, with 9 bases between them. This CDR3 is built from 14 residues. CDR1 and CDR2 from the germline V gene are MNHEY and SMNVEV (reference sequence).